The next 32 T cell receptor beta chains were all read from a single sample in a study of blood T cells in healthy people across ages. The use of a sample-barcoded 5' primer and a J-beta primer mix characterized a second PCR of about 7 to 12 cycles. TCRdb ran MiXCR on the 5' RACE reads and lists one entry per CDR3 protein. The table shows over 1,300,000 distinct CDR3 sequences, with approximately 59% occurring only once. Sequencing used blood. The receptors originated from a young man in good health.

The V call is TRBV18, the J call TRBJ2-7; no definite D call. V lost 3 bases and J 0 bases, leaving 9 bases between the germline ends. CDR1 KGHSH and CDR2 LQKENI come from the germline V gene. This CDR3 comprises 14 residues. The CDR3 loop reads CASSPWASSYEQYF. The CDR3 DNA follows: TGTGCCAGCTCACCGTGGGCCAGCTCCTACGAGCAGTACTTC. The full variable domain, with the rest looked up from reference TRBV18 and TRBJ2-7, is NAGVMQNPRHLVRRRGQEARLRCSPMKGHSHVYWYRQLPEEGLKFMVYLQKENIIDESGMPKERFSAEFPKEGPSILRIQQVVRGDSAAYFCASSPWASSYEQYFGPGTRLTVT.

The chain links TRBV5-1 to TRBJ1-6; 9 bases match TRBD1. V trimming: 0 bases; J trimming: 10 bases; junction bases outside the gene matches: 5. The germline V gene encodes CDR1 SGHRS and CDR2 YFSETQ. The CDR3 extends over 15 amino acids. The CDR3 DNA is TGCGCCAGCAGCTTGGACAGGGGGCTTACCTCACCCCTCCACTTT. It is translated as CASSLDRGLTSPLHF.

This clonotype showed up just a few times. This chain links TRBV3-1 with TRBJ2-4; D gene ambiguous. Gene TRBJ2-7 matches the end of the DNA better, so the J call may be wrong. There are 12 residues in the CDR3. Looked up from germline, CDR1 is LGHDT and CDR2 is YNNKEL (reference sequence). The CDR3 loop is CASSQRTYEQYF. The CDR3 DNA sequence: TGTGCCAGCAGCCAACGGACGTACGAGCAGTACTTC.

CDR3 in DNA: TGTGCCAGCAGCCAAGGGTCCGTTCTTAGCTCCTACGAGCAGTACTTC. Residues: CASSQGSVLSSYEQYF. This chain links TRBV4-2 with TRBJ2-4; no reliable D call. The J call may be incorrect, as the DNA end agrees better with TRBJ2-7. The CDR3 loop spans 16 amino acids. Germline V gene lookup returns CDR1 LGHNA and CDR2 YNFKEQ.

The V gene is TRBV28, the J gene TRBJ2-3; D is undetermined. CDR1 and CDR2 (germline): MDHEN, SYDVKM. The CDR3 is made up of 12 amino acids. Trimming shortened V by 8 bases and J by 7 bases, and 13 bases separated the two germline ends. The chain's CDR3 is CASRSSTYTQYF. CDR3 nucleotide sequence: TGTGCCAGCCGCTCCTCTACGTATACGCAGTATTTT.

The chain recombines TRBV27 with TRBJ2-7, with unresolved D. V lost 4 bases, J lost 2 bases, and 18 bases lay in between. CDR3 length: 16 residues. Per germline, CDR1 MNHEY and CDR2 SMNVEV (reference sequence). The CDR3 DNA reads TGTGCCAGCAGTTCGCTGAGGACGGACGGAGCCTACGAGCAGTACTTC. This sequence encodes CASSSLRTDGAYEQYF.

This chain connects TRBV5-1 to TRBJ2-5, with a tentative D call TRBD2 (5 bases). The CDR3 totals 16 residues. V was trimmed by 3 bases and J by 0 bases, leaving 15 bases between them. Germline-derived CDR1 and CDR2 are SGHRS and YFSETQ. CDR3 sequence reads: CASSSDLRTHQETQYF. In DNA, the CDR3 is TGCGCCAGCAGCTCGGACTTGCGCACCCACCAAGAGACCCAGTACTTC.

The chain combines TRBV20-1 with TRBJ2-5; 14 bases agree with TRBD2. With 1 base clipped from V and 0 bases from J, the junction kept 7 bases outside the gene matches. The CDR3 runs to 18 residues. CDR1 is DFQATT and CDR2 is SNEGSKA in the germline V gene (reference sequence). The DNA of the CDR3 is TGCAGTGCTAGAGCCGGGACTAGCGGGGGTTGGTACCAAGAGACCCAGTACTTC. Translation gives CSARAGTSGGWYQETQYF.

V and J are TRBV6-2 or TRBV6-3 and TRBJ2-3; a weak D match, TRBD1 (5 bases). The V gene lost 8 bases and the J gene lost 4 bases, with 13 bases spanning the gap. The V gene's germline CDR1 is MNHEY and CDR2 SVGEGT. CDR3 length: 13 amino acids. CDR3 DNA: TGTGCCAGCGCCAGGGTCTCCCCAGATACGCAGTATTTT. It specifies CASARVSPDTQYF.

This clonotype showed up just a few times. The CDR3 coding sequence is TGTGCCAGCGCGGCGGGAGGGCCGAACGAGCAGTACTTC. Translation gives CASAAGGPNEQYF. This chain joins TRBV27 and TRBJ2-5, with TRBD2 matching 9 bases. Judging by the DNA end, TRBJ2-7 fits better; the J call may be wrong. Germline lookup yields CDR1 MNHEY and CDR2 SMNVEV (reference sequence). The CDR3 is 13 amino acids.

The CDR3: CASSKRVRYNEQFF. CDR3 coding DNA: TGTGCCAGCAGTAAGAGGGTGCGCTACAATGAGCAGTTCTTC. The gene calls are TRBV6-2 or TRBV6-3 and TRBJ2-1; perhaps TRBD2 as D (5 bases). The germline V gene has CDR1 MNHEY and CDR2 SVGEGT. The V gene lost 5 bases and the J gene lost 3 bases, with 11 bases spanning the gap. The CDR3 is 14 residues long.

The CDR3 DNA sequence: TGTGCCAGCAGCCGGCAGGGGGGTGGCCATGGCTACACCTTC. As protein: CASSRQGGGHGYTF. The chain is built from TRBV4-2 and TRBJ1-2; 7 bases map to TRBD1. J gave up 6 bases and V 4 bases, and 8 bases lay outside the gene matches. CDR3 length: 14 residues. The germline CDR1 and CDR2 sequences are LGHNA and YNFKEQ.

This clonotype was picked up a small number of times. This sequence joins TRBV20-1 and TRBJ2-7; 11 positions agree with TRBD2. Per germline, CDR1 DFQATT and CDR2 SNEGSKA (reference sequence). CDR3 size: 12 residues. V gave up 5 bases and J gave up 5 bases; unmatched junction bases: 2. In DNA, the CDR3 is TGCAGTGCTGAACTAGCGGGAGACGAGCAGTACTTC. This translates into CSAELAGDEQYF.

V usage is TRBV6-2 or TRBV6-3 and J usage is TRBJ2-3; D is unresolved. V was cut by 1 base and J by 2 bases, with 7 bases left in between. This CDR3 has 14 amino acids. Germline CDR1 and CDR2: MNHEY and SVGEGT. The CDR3 DNA follows: TGTGCCAGCAGTTACTGGCCATACACAGATACGCAGTATTTT. Amino acids: CASSYWPYTDTQYF.

The chain uses TRBV28 and TRBJ1-1, with D tentatively TRBD1 (6 bases). Between the trimmed V and J ends, which lost 2 bases and 7 bases, there was a span of 11 bases. The CDR3 consists of 13 residues. Germline CDR1 MDHEN, CDR2 SYDVKM. CDR3 region: CASSLRQESEAFF. The CDR3 DNA reads TGTGCCAGCAGTTTAAGACAGGAAAGTGAAGCTTTCTTT.

The genes are TRBV10-2 and TRBJ2-6; D is unresolved. From germline, CDR1 is WSHSY and CDR2 SAAADI. V lost 2 bases and J lost 0, with 8 bases in between. This CDR3 contains 16 residues. In DNA, the CDR3 is TGCGCCAGCAGTGAGCCTTGGGCCTCTGGGGCCAACGTCCTGACTTTC. This encodes CASSEPWASGANVLTF.

In this sample, this clonotype turned up a few times. This sequence joins TRBV27 and TRBJ2-1; 14 positions match TRBD2. This CDR3 has 17 amino acids. V lost 4 bases, J lost 2 bases, and 4 bases stayed unmatched. Germline lookup yields CDR1 MNHEY and CDR2 SMNVEV (reference sequence). CDR3 amino acids: CASSSGTSGGPYNEQFF. CDR3 nucleotides: TGTGCCAGCAGTTCCGGGACTAGCGGGGGTCCCTACAATGAGCAGTTCTTC.

This clonotype occurred a few times. The rearrangement joins TRBV3-1 to TRBJ2-5; TRBD1 matches at 8 bases. V lost 1 base and J lost 5; bases outside the gene matches: 12. Germline lookup yields CDR1 LGHDT and CDR2 YNNKEL (reference sequence). The CDR3 spans 17 residues. For the CDR3, the DNA is TGTGCCAGCAGCCAAGGACCGGGACAGGCGGGGTACGAGACCCAGTACTTC. Its protein is CASSQGPGQAGYETQYF.

The rearrangement uses TRBV4-1 and TRBJ2-2; TRBD2 agrees at 13 bases. The CDR3 contains 17 residues. Unmatched junction bases numbered 2, after V lost 2 bases and J lost 2 bases. Germline V gives CDR1 MGHRA, CDR2 YSYEKL. The CDR3 is CASSQWTSGGNTGELFF. The CDR3 DNA sequence: TGCGCCAGCAGCCAATGGACTAGCGGGGGCAACACCGGGGAGCTGTTTTTT.

V gene TRBV15 combines with J gene TRBJ2-5, with 7 nucleotides matching TRBD2. Losses at the gene ends were 3 bases for V and 5 bases for J; bases not matched to a gene: 12. Germline V gives CDR1 LNHNV, CDR2 YYDKDF (reference sequence). This CDR3 spans 16 amino acids. The CDR3 reads CATSSLIASGGETQYF. DNA of the CDR3: TGTGCCACCAGCAGCTTAATCGCTAGCGGAGGGGAGACCCAGTACTTC.

This clonotype was counted a few times. The J gene is TRBJ1-2, the V gene TRBV25-1; D possibly corresponds to TRBD1 (6 bases). CDR3 length: 14 residues. Trimming took off 2 bases at V and 4 bases at J, with 11 bases between the two ends. In germline, CDR1 is MGHDK, CDR2 SYGVNS. The CDR3 nucleotides are TGTGCCAGCAGTGAAGCGGGGGCAGGCTATGGCTACACCTTC. Translation: CASSEAGAGYGYTF.

V gene TRBV7-9 combines with J gene TRBJ1-4, with D perhaps TRBD1 (5 bases). This CDR3 contains 13 residues. V was cut by 2 bases and J by 8 bases, with 9 bases left in between. The germline gives CDR1 SEHNR, CDR2 FQNEAQ (reference sequence). The CDR3 nucleotides read TGTGCCAGCAGCTTAAAACGGGGGGAAAAACTGTTTTTT. Amino acid sequence: CASSLKRGEKLFF.

This clonotype was seen once. The chain employs TRBV4-1 and TRBJ1-5; D is unclear. CDR1 and CDR2 from the germline V gene are MGHRA and YSYEKL. The CDR3 has 15 residues. V gave up 0 bases and J gave up 6 bases, with 12 bases separating them. The CDR3 DNA follows: TGCGCCAGCAGCCAAGAGGGTTGGGCAGGTCAGCCCCAGCATTTT. This sequence encodes CASSQEGWAGQPQHF.

The chain links TRBV29-1 to TRBJ2-1, with a weak D call TRBD1 (6 bases). CDR1 SQVTM and CDR2 ANQGSEA come from the germline V gene. The CDR3 runs to 15 residues. V dropped 5 bases and J dropped 4 bases, with 18 bases sitting between them. Here the CDR3 reads CSVWTADVPYNEQFF. The CDR3 region has the DNA TGCAGCGTTTGGACAGCCGATGTCCCTTACAATGAGCAGTTCTTC.

This clonotype was counted only a few times. The rearrangement joins TRBV5-1 to TRBJ2-7; 8 bases fit TRBD2. V dropped 4 bases and J dropped 0; count of bases not matched to a gene: 9. This CDR3 contains 16 residues. CDR1 is SGHRS, CDR2 YFSETQ, per germline. CDR3 DNA sequence: TGCGCCAGCAGCGCAGGACTAGCACCCAGCTCCTACGAGCAGTACTTC. Translated: CASSAGLAPSSYEQYF.

The rearrangement joins TRBV5-1 to TRBJ2-1; the match to TRBD2 covers 7 bases. There are 13 residues in the CDR3. The germline V gene encodes CDR1 SGHRS and CDR2 YFSETQ. V was pared by 4 bases and J by 6 bases, with 4 bases of the junction left unmatched. The CDR3 region is CASSQTSLNEQFF. DNA of the CDR3: TGCGCCAGCAGCCAGACTAGCCTCAATGAGCAGTTCTTC.

This chain joins TRBV18 and TRBJ2-7, with TRBD1 identical over 9 bases. This CDR3 contains 13 residues. Germline V gene lookup returns CDR1 KGHSH and CDR2 LQKENI. V lost 3 bases, J lost 9 bases, and 6 bases stayed unmatched. This chain's CDR3 is CASSPRDREVQYF. The CDR3 coding sequence is TGTGCCAGCTCACCTCGGGACAGGGAGGTGCAGTACTTC.

The chain couples TRBV27 to TRBJ2-1; a possible D gene is TRBD2 (6 bases). V lost 3 bases and J lost 10, with 16 bases in between. The germline CDR1 and CDR2 sequences are MNHEY and SMNVEV (reference sequence). This CDR3 is 14 amino acids long. The CDR3 nucleotides read TGTGCCAGCAGTTTTCGGGAGACCCGCTACGAGCAGTTCTTC. Its protein is CASSFRETRYEQFF.

The gene calls are TRBV15 and TRBJ2-7; 7 nucleotides align to TRBD2. TRBJ2-5 explains the end of the DNA better; the J call may be wrong. CDR3 length: 16 amino acids. Germline V gene lookup returns CDR1 LNHNV and CDR2 YYDKDF (reference sequence). In DNA form, the CDR3 reads TGTGCCACCAGCAGAGAGCTCGGGACTACCCAAGAGACCCAGTACTTC. Its translation: CATSRELGTTQETQYF.

The chain has TRBV28 and TRBJ2-2, with TRBD1 identical over 8 bases. The CDR3 consists of 14 residues. Germline V CDR1 and CDR2: MDHEN, SYDVKM. V shed 11 bases, J shed 4 bases, and the junction held 9 bases outside the gene matches. CDR3 coding DNA: TGTGCCCGCGCCCGTACAGGGGGCACCGGGGAGCTGTTTTTT. Its protein is CARARTGGTGELFF.

In DNA, the CDR3 is TGTGCCAGCAGTGACAGACCTAACTATGGCTACACCTTC. Translating it yields CASSDRPNYGYTF. V gene TRBV2 combines with J gene TRBJ1-2; D not certain. Germline CDR1 is SNHLY and CDR2 is FYNNEI. The CDR3 contains 13 residues. The V end lost 3 bases, the J end lost 0 bases, and 5 bases lay between the germline ends.

In its sample, this clonotype was seen a few times. This chain links TRBV12-3 or TRBV12-4 with TRBJ2-1, with D tentatively TRBD1 (6 bases). V dropped 6 bases and J dropped 8 bases, with 20 bases sitting between them. CDR3 length: 15 residues. The CDR3 loop is CASSQRQDWVHEQFF. For the CDR3, the DNA is TGTGCCAGCAGCCAGAGACAGGATTGGGTACATGAGCAGTTCTTC.